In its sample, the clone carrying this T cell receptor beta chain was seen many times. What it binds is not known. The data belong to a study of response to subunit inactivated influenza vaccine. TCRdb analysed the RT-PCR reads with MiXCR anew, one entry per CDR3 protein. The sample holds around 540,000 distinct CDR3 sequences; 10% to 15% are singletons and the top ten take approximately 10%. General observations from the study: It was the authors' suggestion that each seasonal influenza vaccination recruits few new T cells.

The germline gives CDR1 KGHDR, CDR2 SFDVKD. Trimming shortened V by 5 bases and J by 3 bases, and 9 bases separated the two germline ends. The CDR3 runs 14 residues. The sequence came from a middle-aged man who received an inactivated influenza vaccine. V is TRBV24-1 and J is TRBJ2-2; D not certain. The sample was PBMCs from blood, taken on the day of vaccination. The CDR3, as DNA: TGTGCCACCAGTGTAGGTGGTGACACCGGGGAGCTGTTTTTT. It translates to CATSVGGDTGELFF.